This T cell receptor beta chain appears in the sequencing data of a study of T cells after yellow fever vaccination. Study-wide results and limits: FACS-sorted repertoires could harbor abundant contaminating bulk-population clonotypes. Detected again after the booster were most primary-vaccination clones, at nearly 97% CD4 and about 90% CD8. Weaker in magnitude, the secondary response showed a faster peak on day 5 versus 15.

Synthesis of TCR cDNA relied on 5'RACE template switching, which attached a universal primer site and UMIs. Each CDR3 protein is one row after TCRdb ran MiXCR on the 5' RACE reads. Seen here are 500,000 to 650,000 distinct CDR3 sequences, over 9% observed once, and the top ten hold 15%. On this clonotype itself: The antigen remains unidentified.

Per germline, CDR1 SGDLS and CDR2 YYNGEE. The CDR3 is 15 amino acids. Trimming at V came to 0 bases and at J to 4 bases, leaving 6 bases not matched to a gene. This clonotype was obtained from a man in his thirties or forties who received the YFV17D yellow fever vaccine. This specimen was PBMCs, taken on the day of the yellow fever booster vaccination. The rearrangement uses TRBV9 and TRBJ2-5, with 7 bases fitting TRBD1. CDR3 in DNA: TGTGCCAGCAGCGTAGACAGGGGTAGTTCAGAGACCCAGTACTTC. Translated: CASSVDRGSSETQYF.